This record covers a single T cell receptor beta chain. The assay was immunoSEQ multiplex PCR, and TCRdb's table has in-frame clones only and misses some. The table includes 80,000 to 95,000 clones, approximately 93% detected once. This sample stems from a study of technical replicates of blood from a few donors. Germline CDR1 and CDR2: SGHTA and FQGNSA. The CDR3 has 15 residues. V trimming: 0 bases; J trimming: 4 bases; junction bases outside the gene matches: 5. The sample consisted of T cells isolated from PBMCs. The TCR originated in a human donor in good health. The chain is built from TRBV7-2 and TRBJ1-1; 7 bases align to TRBD1. CDR3: CASSLAHRGVTEAFF. The DNA of the CDR3 is TGTGCCAGCAGCTTAGCCCACAGGGGAGTCACTGAAGCTTTCTTT.